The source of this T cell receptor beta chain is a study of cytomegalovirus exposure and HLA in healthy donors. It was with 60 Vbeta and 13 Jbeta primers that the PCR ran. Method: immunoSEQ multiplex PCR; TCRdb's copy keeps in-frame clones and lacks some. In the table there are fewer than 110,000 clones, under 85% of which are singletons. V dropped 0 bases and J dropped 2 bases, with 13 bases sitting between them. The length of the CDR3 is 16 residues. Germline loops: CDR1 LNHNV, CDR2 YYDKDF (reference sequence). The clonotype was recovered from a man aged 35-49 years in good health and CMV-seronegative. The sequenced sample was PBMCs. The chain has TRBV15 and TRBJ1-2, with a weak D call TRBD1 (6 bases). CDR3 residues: CATSRDSQGLNYGYTF. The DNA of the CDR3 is TGTGCCACCAGCAGAGATTCGCAGGGGCTAAACTATGGCTACACCTTC.